This is a list of T cell receptor beta chains from one sample in a study of T cells in Graves' hyperthyroidism and ophthalmopathy. Via MiXCR, TCRdb re-called the multiplex PCR reads, giving one row per CDR3 protein. The sample lists about 640,000 distinct CDR3 sequences, approximately 14% occurring once. Specimen: blood. The receptors here all came from a woman between 50 and 59 years old with Graves' ophthalmopathy. The CDR3 runs from the conserved cysteine through the conserved F or W. A D gene is named only where the DNA matches it firmly. Size is stated for part of the rows, as once, few or many counts, or as a class when the clone is expanded.

NA	TRBV12-3/TRBV12-4	NA	TRBJ2-1	TGTGCCAGCAGTTTAGCATTGTCCGGGGATACGGGCAATGAGCAGTTCTTC	CASSLALSGDTGNEQFF
TRBD2	TRBV3-1	many	TRBJ2-3	TGTGCCAGCAGCCAAGTGGCGGGAGGGGGCCAAGATACGCAGTATTTT	CASSQVAGGGQDTQYF
NA	TRBV7-6	few	TRBJ1-1	TGTGCCAGCAGCTTAAAAGGGGGGGGGGCGCTCACTGAAGCTTTCTTT	CASSLKGGGALTEAFF
NA	TRBV7-9	few	TRBJ1-1	TGTGCCAGCAGCTCCTACAAGGAGAGGAACACTGAAGCTTTCTTT	CASSSYKERNTEAFF
TRBD2	TRBV19	few	TRBJ2-1	TGTGCCAATACGGGGGTGACCGGGACTAGCGTCTACAATGAGCAGTTCTTC	CANTGVTGTSVYNEQFF
NA	TRBV11-2	many	TRBJ2-3	TGTGCCAGCACCAGAGGGAGCCCGGGAGATACGCAGTATTTT	CASTRGSPGDTQYF
NA	TRBV6-5	many	TRBJ1-1	TGTGCCAGCAGTTACTCCTATCGGACTGAAGCTTTCTTT	CASSYSYRTEAFF
NA	TRBV6-1	NA	TRBJ2-1	TGTGCCAGCAGTAAACGGGACATCTACGAGCAGTTCTTC	CASSKRDIYEQFF
NA	TRBV5-1	many	TRBJ1-1	TGCGCCAGCAGCTATGGGGTCGGAGTGAACACTGAAGCTTTCTTT	CASSYGVGVNTEAFF
NA	TRBV2	many	TRBJ1-1	TGTGCCAGCAGTGGACAGCAGAACACTGAAGCTTTCTTT	CASSGQQNTEAFF
NA	TRBV12-3/TRBV12-4	many	TRBJ1-5	TGTGCCAGCAGTATACAGGGCCAGGGCGACCAGCCCCAGCATTTT	CASSIQGQGDQPQHF
NA	TRBV28	many	TRBJ2-7	TGTGCCAGCAGCGACAGTTACGAGCAGTACTTC	CASSDSYEQYF
NA	TRBV5-1	many	TRBJ2-7	TGCGCCAGCAGCCCAGGACAGACCTCCTACGAGCAGTACTTC	CASSPGQTSYEQYF
TRBD1	TRBV10-3	few	TRBJ2-7	TGTGCCATCAACACAGGGGGCCCCTACGAGCAGTACTTC	CAINTGGPYEQYF
TRBD1	TRBV4-2	few	TRBJ1-5	TGTGCCAGCAGCCAAGAAACACAGGGGGCAAGGCCCCAGCATTTT	CASSQETQGARPQHF
NA	TRBV4-1	few	TRBJ1-1	TGCGCCAGCAGCCAACCCGACACTGAAGCTTTCTTT	CASSQPDTEAFF
TRBD2	TRBV30	many	TRBJ2-2	TGTGCCTGGAGTTGGGAGGGCACCGGGGAGCTGTTTTTT	CAWSWEGTGELFF
TRBD1	TRBV4-1	few	TRBJ2-3	TGCGCCAGCAGCCTGACAGGGGGCGGGATCACAGATACGCAGTATTTT	CASSLTGGGITDTQYF
NA	TRBV4-1	few	TRBJ1-2	TGCGCCAGCAGCCAAGACAGGGGTCCGATGGGCTACACCTTC	CASSQDRGPMGYTF
NA	TRBV7-2	many	TRBJ1-2	TGTGCCAGCAGCTTAGCCGCCGACAGAAACTATGGCTACACCTTC	CASSLAADRNYGYTF
NA	TRBV5-1	few	TRBJ2-1	TGCGCCAGCAGCTCAGAGTTTCTTAGCTCCTACAATGAGCAGTTCTTC	CASSSEFLSSYNEQFF
NA	TRBV27	many	TRBJ2-5	TGTGCCAGCAGTTCCCTGGAGGGTCTGTCTGGGGAGACCCAGTACTTC	CASSSLEGLSGETQYF
NA	TRBV4-1	NA	TRBJ2-7	TGCGCCAGCAGCCAAGACCCCCAGGGAACCTACGAGCAGTACTTC	CASSQDPQGTYEQYF
TRBD2	TRBV12-3/TRBV12-4	many	TRBJ2-1	TGTGCCAGCAGAGGGACTACCCTATACAATGAGCAGTTCTTC	CASRGTTLYNEQFF
NA	TRBV20-1	many	TRBJ2-3	TGCAGTGCCACCCGTGGCGCCGGGAACACATATACGCAGTATTTT	CSATRGAGNTYTQYF
NA	TRBV6-2/TRBV6-3	many	TRBJ2-5	TGTGCCAGCAGTTGGGTAAGAGAAAACCAAGAGACCCAGTACTTC	CASSWVRENQETQYF
NA	TRBV6-1	many	TRBJ2-7	TGTGCCAGCAGTTACAACGGGCGCTCCTACGAGCAGTACTTC	CASSYNGRSYEQYF
TRBD1	TRBV28	few	TRBJ2-5	TGTGCCAGCAGGACAGGGACAGCTCAAGAGACCCAGTACTTC	CASRTGTAQETQYF
NA	TRBV5-1	NA	TRBJ2-2	TGCGCCAGCAATACAGGAAACAGAGGGACCGGGGAGCTGTTTTTT	CASNTGNRGTGELFF
NA	TRBV18	many	TRBJ2-7	TGTGCCAGCTCACCACGCGGGACGCTCTCCTACGAGCAGTACTTC	CASSPRGTLSYEQYF
NA	TRBV7-9	NA	TRBJ2-7	TGTGCCAGCAGCTACGCGGGGAGCGAGCAGTACTTC	CASSYAGSEQYF
TRBD1	TRBV15	few	TRBJ2-1	TGTGCCACCAGCAGAGAAGCCCCTACAGGGGTCGGTGAGCAGTTCTTC	CATSREAPTGVGEQFF
NA	TRBV18	many	TRBJ2-1	TGTGCCAGCTCACAAGACAGGTTATATGAGCAGTTCTTC	CASSQDRLYEQFF
NA	TRBV25-1	few	TRBJ2-5	TGTGCCAGCAGTAGCCGGGAAGCGGAAGAGACCCAGTACTTC	CASSSREAEETQYF
TRBD1	TRBV7-3	few	TRBJ2-3	TGTGCCAGCAGCCCGACGGGACAGGGCGGCACAGATACGCAGTATTTT	CASSPTGQGGTDTQYF
TRBD2	TRBV20-1	many	TRBJ2-1	TGCAGTGCTAGAGGCAGCGGGAGGACCTACAATGAGCAGTTCTTC	CSARGSGRTYNEQFF
NA	TRBV28	few	TRBJ2-7	TGTGCCAGCAACACTGGGGGCCCCTCCTACGAGCAGTACTTC	CASNTGGPSYEQYF
NA	TRBV29-1	few	TRBJ1-4	TGCAGCGTCGGCGAAGAAAAACTGTTTTTT	CSVGEEKLFF
TRBD2	TRBV20-1	many	TRBJ2-7	TGCAGTGCTAGACTAGCGGGCAGATACGAGCAGTACTTC	CSARLAGRYEQYF
NA	TRBV7-3	many	TRBJ1-4	TGTGCCAGCAGCTTATTAGGAAACACGACTGAAAAACTGTTTTTT	CASSLLGNTTEKLFF
TRBD1	TRBV3-1	many	TRBJ1-5	TGTGCCAGCAGCCGCTCGACAGGGGGCAATCAGCCCCAGCATTTT	CASSRSTGGNQPQHF
NA	TRBV12-5	few	TRBJ2-1	TGTGCTAGTGGTCCCCCGTCCGGGACCAATGAGCAGTTCTTC	CASGPPSGTNEQFF
TRBD2	TRBV3-1	many	TRBJ2-7	TGTGCCAGCAGCCAAACCTCGGGGGGATCGGTCGAGCAGTACTTC	CASSQTSGGSVEQYF
NA	TRBV7-8	NA	TRBJ1-5	TGTGCCAGCAGCTCCCGATCGGATCAGCCCCAGCATTTT	CASSSRSDQPQHF
TRBD2	TRBV5-8	NA	TRBJ2-3	TGCGCCAGCAGCCAAGAAGGACTAGCGGAGTGGGATACGCAGTATTTT	CASSQEGLAEWDTQYF
TRBD2	TRBV6-2/TRBV6-3	NA	TRBJ2-5	TGTGCCAGCAGTTTTAGCGGGAGAAGCGAGACCCAGTACTTC	CASSFSGRSETQYF
NA	TRBV7-2	many	TRBJ2-3	TGTGCCAGCAGCAGATACCGGGACGGAAGCACAGATACGCAGTATTTT	CASSRYRDGSTDTQYF
TRBD1	TRBV5-5	many	TRBJ2-1	TGTGCCAGCAGCCGTAGGACAGGGGGGACCTACAATGAGCAGTTCTTC	CASSRRTGGTYNEQFF
TRBD1	TRBV29-1	few	TRBJ2-7	TGCAGCGTGAGGGGGACAGGGAGTTTTAACGAGCAGTACTTC	CSVRGTGSFNEQYF
NA	TRBV18	NA	TRBJ1-2	TGTGCCAGCTCACCAAATCGAGGGGATGGCTACACCTTC	CASSPNRGDGYTF
NA	TRBV5-1	many	TRBJ1-6	TGCGCCAGCAGCTTGGGCGATTGGGGCTCTAATTCACCCCTCCACTTT	CASSLGDWGSNSPLHF
NA	TRBV7-3	many	TRBJ2-5	TGTGCCAGCAGCCCATCTGGCGGCCCGGTGCGGACCCAGTACTTC	CASSPSGGPVRTQYF
NA	TRBV5-6	few	TRBJ2-5	TGTGCCAGCAGCCGGGACATTGGGATTGAGACCCAGTACTTC	CASSRDIGIETQYF
NA	TRBV10-1	few	TRBJ2-2	TGCGCCACCAATATGTGGGTGGGTTCGTCCACCGGGGAGCTGTTTTTT	CATNMWVGSSTGELFF
NA	TRBV6-2/TRBV6-3	many	TRBJ2-1	TGTGCCAGCAGTCCCCTCCAGTCCGATGAGCAGTTCTTC	CASSPLQSDEQFF
TRBD2	TRBV20-1	NA	TRBJ2-7	TGCAGTGCTAGAGGTCCTAGCGGGAGGAGGTACGAGCAGTACTTC	CSARGPSGRRYEQYF
TRBD2	TRBV20-1	few	TRBJ2-2	TGCAGTGCTGCTACTAGCGGGTCGAACACCGGGGAGCTGTTTTTT	CSAATSGSNTGELFF